The present T cell receptor (beta chain) was sequenced within a study of blood T cell repertoires in COVID-19. Study context: Samples came from the United States, Italy and Spain, spanning acute and convalescent COVID-19. T cells, B-cell-depleted T cells, or PBMCs supplied cDNA or gDNA.

Under the authors' procedure: Amplification with reference gene primers provided the estimates of nucleated cell counts. Assay used: immunoSEQ multiplex PCR; TCRdb lists only in-frame clones, some missing. V, J and clone size derive from that table, while D and trimming were established from the DNA sequence. The repertoire holds about 200,000 clones, with roughly 84% as singletons. The V gene's germline CDR1 is SGHRS and CDR2 YFSETQ. The CDR3 runs to 14 residues. The V end was cut by 3 bases, the J end by 1 base, with 10 bases between. This sequence joins TRBV5-1 and TRBJ2-5, with a possible D match to TRBD1 (6 bases). The clonotype comes from a human donor in a cohort sampled during active COVID-19. The sample comprised peripheral blood. The CDR3 sequence: CASSSGQPQETQYF. The DNA of the CDR3 is TGCGCCAGCAGCTCCGGACAGCCCCAAGAGACCCAGTACTTC.